This is a list of T cell receptor beta chains from one sample in a study of preoperative IRX-2 immunotherapy in early breast cancer. Here immunoSEQ multiplex PCR was the method, and the copy in TCRdb shows in-frame clones only, minus some. In the table there are roughly 99,000 clones, roughly 89% of which are singletons. Sequencing used tumor tissue, obtained after IRX-2 immunotherapy. All receptors derive from a human donor with breast cancer. The CDR3 runs from the conserved cysteine through the conserved F or W. The D gene is left open where the match is weak. Some rows mark clone size as missing; the rest say once, few, many or name a class of expanded clone.

CDR3	DNA	V	size	D	J
CASSLFLWRGSTDTQYF	TGTGCCAGCAGTTTATTTCTTTGGAGAGGAAGCACAGATACGCAGTATTTT	TRBV28	once	NA	TRBJ2-3
CASKIQGADEAFF	TGTGCCAGCAAAATTCAGGGGGCGGATGAAGCTTTCTTT	TRBV19	NA	TRBD1	TRBJ1-1
CASSQGTDGYTF	TGTGCCAGCAGCCAGGGGACCGATGGCTACACCTTC	TRBV6-8	NA	NA	TRBJ1-2
CASSQDGGPNQPQHF	TGCGCCAGCAGCCAAGATGGGGGCCCGAATCAGCCCCAGCATTTT	TRBV1	NA	NA	TRBJ1-5
CASSLFGQGAYNEQFF	TGTGCCAGCAGCTTATTTGGGCAGGGGGCCTACAATGAGCAGTTCTTC	TRBV11-3	NA	TRBD1	TRBJ2-1
CASTQPGAGPRKDRVNQPQHF	TGTGCCAGCACCCAACCCGGGGCGGGGCCGAGAAAAGACAGGGTCAATCAGCCCCAGCATTTT	TRBV6-8	NA	TRBD1	TRBJ1-5
CASSLSGSTTGELFF	TGCGCCAGCAGTCTTTCAGGTTCTACCACCGGGGAGCTGTTTTTT	TRBV10-1	NA	NA	TRBJ2-2
CASSPWASYEQYF	TGTGCCAGCAGTCCTTGGGCATCCTACGAGCAGTACTTC	TRBV28	NA	NA	TRBJ2-7
CAWSVWPQGDTQYF	TGTGCCTGGAGTGTCTGGCCCCAGGGCGATACGCAGTATTTT	TRBV30	once	NA	TRBJ2-3
CACARDEGPQHF	TGTGCCTGCGCGCGGGACGAGGGTCCCCAGCATTTT	TRBV19	NA	NA	TRBJ1-5
CASSYSGLAGSYEQYF	TGTGCCAGCAGTTATTCTGGACTAGCGGGGTCCTACGAGCAGTACTTC	TRBV6-8	NA	TRBD2	TRBJ2-7
CAISETGIHSNQPQHF	TGTGCCATCAGTGAGACAGGGATACATAGCAATCAGCCCCAGCATTTT	TRBV10-3	many	NA	TRBJ1-5
CASSLVSPDTDTQYF	TGCGCCAGCAGCTTGGTTTCACCGGACACAGATACGCAGTATTTT	TRBV5-1	NA	NA	TRBJ2-3
CASSPLSGTNEQFF	TGTGCCAGCAGCCCCCTGTCGGGGACAAATGAGCAGTTCTTC	TRBV11-3	NA	NA	TRBJ2-1
CAWSPGGLDTQYF	TGTGCCTGGAGTCCGGGGGGCCTGGATACGCAGTATTTT	TRBV30	NA	NA	TRBJ2-3
CARSGDRVGSYEQYF	TGTGCCAGAAGCGGAGACAGGGTCGGCTCCTACGAGCAGTACTTC	TRBV7-6	once	TRBD1	TRBJ2-7
CASSEQGGRGYTF	TGTGCCAGCTCAGAACAGGGTGGTCGCGGCTACACCTTC	TRBV18	NA	NA	TRBJ1-2
CATSFNRDRRSGNTIYF	TGTGCCACCAGCTTTAACCGGGACAGACGCTCTGGAAACACCATATATTTT	TRBV15	NA	TRBD1	TRBJ1-3
CASSVAGELPRGDTQYF	TGTGCCAGCTCAGTAGCGGGAGAACTTCCCCGGGGAGATACGCAGTATTTT	TRBV6-8	NA	TRBD2	TRBJ2-3
CASSLREGTEAFF	TGTGCCAGCAGCCTCAGGGAGGGCACTGAAGCTTTCTTT	TRBV6-8	NA	NA	TRBJ1-1
CASRPGQGAVNTEAFF	TGTGCCAGTCGACCGGGACAGGGGGCGGTAAACACTGAAGCTTTCTTT	TRBV22-1	NA	NA	TRBJ1-1
CASSPPRLAGLGNEQFF	TGTGCCAGCTCACCCCCCAGACTAGCGGGGTTGGGCAATGAGCAGTTCTTC	TRBV18	NA	TRBD2	TRBJ2-1
CASSLWTGGPGGYTF	TGCGCCAGCAGCCTCTGGACAGGGGGGCCTGGCGGCTACACCTTC	TRBV5-1	NA	TRBD1	TRBJ1-2
CASELGRGPFDEQFF	TGCGCCAGCGAGCTTGGTAGGGGGCCGTTTGATGAGCAGTTCTTC	TRBV5-1	NA	TRBD1	TRBJ2-1